A selection of T cell receptor beta chains follows, all from one sample in a study of shared clonotypes between healthy human individuals. TCRdb keeps only in-frame clones here, not all; method: immunoSEQ multiplex PCR. This table holds some 2,500,000 clones, roughly 90% found once. The sequenced sample consisted of naive CD4+ T cells from PBMCs. The receptors derive from a man aged 18 to 29 in good health. Some clones in this sample may be carry-over from other donors' samples. CDR3s include the opening cysteine and the closing phenylalanine or tryptophan. A D gene is named only where the DNA matches it firmly. Not all rows give a size; the values are once, few, many and, for expanded clones, a class.

j_call v_call d_call clone_size cdr3_aa cdr3_nt
TRBJ2-7 TRBV15 NA NA CATSRDLGGYEQYF TGTGCCACCAGCAGAGATTTAGGCGGATACGAGCAGTACTTC
TRBJ1-2 TRBV4-3 NA NA CASSQDLVRVGGYTF TGCGCCAGCAGCCAAGATTTGGTCAGGGTTGGTGGCTACACCTTC
TRBJ1-2 TRBV18 NA NA CASSPGAPYGYTF TGTGCCAGCTCACCGGGAGCTCCCTATGGCTACACCTTC
TRBJ2-6 TRBV2 TRBD1 NA CASRWDRPTAGANVLTF TGTGCCAGCAGGTGGGACAGGCCAACCGCTGGGGCCAACGTCCTGACTTTC
TRBJ2-7 TRBV5-1 TRBD1 NA CASSLGLGQGIGEQYF TGCGCCAGCAGCTTGGGATTGGGACAGGGAATCGGCGAGCAGTACTTC
TRBJ1-4 TRBV19 NA NA CASSMVARGLFF TGTGCCAGTAGTATGGTTGCACGCGGACTGTTTTTT
TRBJ2-5 TRBV9 TRBD2 NA CASSVMSGSQETQYF TGTGCCAGCAGCGTGATGAGCGGGAGTCAAGAGACCCAGTACTTC
TRBJ2-5 TRBV19 TRBD1 once CASSASGQGSFGTQYF TGTGCCAGTAGTGCTTCGGGACAGGGATCTTTCGGGACCCAGTACTTC
TRBJ1-2 TRBV29-1 NA NA CSVHSRAYGYTF TGCAGCGTCCATTCCAGGGCCTATGGCTACACCTTC
TRBJ2-7 TRBV14 NA NA CASSPGLSYEQYF TGTGCCAGCAGCCCGGGACTCTCCTACGAGCAGTACTTC
TRBJ2-2 TRBV19 TRBD2 few CASGRLAGGTGELFF TGTGCCAGTGGCAGACTAGCGGGAGGGACCGGGGAGCTGTTTTTT
TRBJ2-7 TRBV4-1 NA NA CASSSRGLGTYEQYF TGCGCCAGCAGCAGCCGAGGGCTTGGGACCTACGAGCAGTACTTC
TRBJ2-6 TRBV27 TRBD1 NA CASSIGQGIGGANVLTF TGTGCCAGCAGTATAGGACAGGGAATTGGTGGGGCCAACGTCCTGACTTTC
TRBJ1-2 TRBV10-3 NA once CAITSAVSYGYTF TGTGCCATCACTTCGGCGGTTAGCTATGGCTACACCTTC
TRBJ1-4 TRBV5-1 NA NA CASSLSRTNEKLFF TGCGCCAGCAGCTTGAGCCGGACTAATGAAAAACTGTTTTTT
TRBJ2-5 TRBV18 NA NA CASSPRPAEYQETQYF TGTGCCAGCTCACCACGTCCCGCAGAGTACCAAGAGACCCAGTACTTC
TRBJ2-1 TRBV5-1 TRBD2 NA CASSLGSGRFNEQFF TGCGCCAGCAGCTTGGGTAGCGGGAGGTTTAATGAGCAGTTCTTC
TRBJ1-1 TRBV10-1 NA NA CASSEWGGNTEAFF TGCGCCAGCAGTGAGTGGGGAGGGAACACTGAAGCTTTCTTT
TRBJ1-1 TRBV28 NA NA CASSYGTDLNTEAFF TGTGCCAGCAGTTATGGAACAGACCTGAACACTGAAGCTTTCTTT
TRBJ2-3 TRBV7-3 TRBD1 NA CATGTGGTDTQYF TGTGCCACGGGGACAGGGGGCACAGATACGCAGTATTTT
TRBJ2-7 TRBV7-8 NA NA CASSLTGRIYEQYF TGTGCCAGCAGCTTAACAGGTCGCATCTACGAGCAGTACTTC
TRBJ1-2 TRBV19 NA NA CASWDFIFYGYTF TGTGCCAGTTGGGACTTTATCTTCTATGGCTACACCTTC
TRBJ2-3 TRBV7-2 NA NA CASSSGLGTDTQYF TGTGCCAGCAGCTCTGGACTTGGCACAGATACGCAGTATTTT
TRBJ1-2 TRBV29-1 TRBD1 NA CSVPLDRATLNYGYTF TGCAGCGTTCCCTTGGACAGGGCGACACTTAACTATGGCTACACCTTC
TRBJ2-2 TRBV6-1 NA NA CASSGRTGNTGELFF TGTGCCAGCAGTGGTCGAACAGGGAACACCGGGGAGCTGTTTTTT
TRBJ1-5 TRBV5-3 NA once CARSLHQPQHF TGTGCCAGAAGCTTACATCAGCCCCAGCATTTT
TRBJ2-1 TRBV6-5 TRBD2 NA CASTPLAGGSRFF TGTGCCAGCACTCCATTAGCGGGAGGGTCTCGGTTCTTC
TRBJ1-1 TRBV23-1 NA NA CASSQFDGRKRVTEAFF TGCGCCAGCAGTCAATTCGATGGCAGGAAGCGAGTCACTGAAGCTTTCTTT
TRBJ1-1 TRBV5-1 TRBD1 NA CASRLQTGATNTEAFF TGCGCCAGCAGGTTACAAACAGGGGCGACGAACACTGAAGCTTTCTTT
TRBJ2-1 TRBV7-6 NA NA CASSLQRELFF TGTGCCAGCAGTTTACAACGGGAGCTTTTCTTC
TRBJ2-5 TRBV30 TRBD1 NA CAWGTGHREETQYF TGTGCCTGGGGGACAGGGCATAGGGAAGAGACCCAGTACTTC
TRBJ1-5 TRBV6-5 NA NA CATRTVMGNQPQHF TGTGCCACCCGGACAGTTATGGGCAATCAGCCCCAGCATTTT
TRBJ2-6 TRBV7-6 NA NA CASSLLASVRSGANVLTF TGTGCCAGCAGCTTATTGGCTAGCGTCCGCTCTGGGGCCAACGTCCTGACTTTC
TRBJ1-1 TRBV7-2 NA NA CASSLEAGLFEAFF TGTGCCAGCAGCTTAGAGGCAGGCTTATTTGAAGCTTTCTTT
TRBJ2-3 TRBV7-9 TRBD2 NA CASSLGLAGADTQYF TGTGCCAGCAGCTTAGGACTAGCGGGGGCAGATACGCAGTATTTT
TRBJ1-4 TRBV19 NA once CASKKRRDRLNEKLFF TGTGCCAGCAAAAAGCGCCGGGACCGACTTAATGAAAAACTGTTTTTT
TRBJ1-5 TRBV5-5 NA NA CASTLTSGPDQPQHF TGTGCCAGCACTCTGACATCGGGGCCTGATCAGCCCCAGCATTTT
TRBJ2-5 TRBV2 TRBD2 NA CASSLGLATNQETQYF TGTGCCAGCAGCTTGGGACTAGCGACTAACCAAGAGACCCAGTACTTC
TRBJ1-1 TRBV10-1 NA NA CASSESYGAGTEAFF TGCGCCAGCAGTGAGTCGTACGGGGCCGGGACTGAAGCTTTCTTT
TRBJ2-1 TRBV29-1 NA NA CSVIAPEGQWEQFF TGCAGCGTTATAGCCCCCGAGGGACAATGGGAGCAGTTCTTC
TRBJ1-5 TRBV2 NA NA CASSVFTGKQPQHF TGTGCCAGCAGTGTGTTTACAGGGAAGCAGCCCCAGCATTTT
TRBJ1-3 TRBV9 TRBD1 NA CASSQDRGLLPSGNTIYF TGTGCCAGCAGCCAGGACAGGGGGCTCCTACCATCTGGAAACACCATATATTTT
TRBJ2-1 TRBV7-3 NA NA CASSRGGNYNEQFF TGTGCCAGCAGCCGTGGAGGGAACTACAATGAGCAGTTCTTC
TRBJ1-1 TRBV18 NA NA CASSPAGPNTEAFF TGTGCCAGCTCACCTGCAGGGCCGAACACTGAAGCTTTCTTT
TRBJ1-1 TRBV18 NA NA CASSPQNTPNTEAFF TGTGCCAGCTCGCCTCAAAACACACCGAACACTGAAGCTTTCTTT
TRBJ2-3 TRBV28 NA NA CASSTPQDTQYF TGTGCCAGCAGCACTCCCCAGGATACGCAGTATTTT
TRBJ2-1 TRBV11-1 TRBD1 NA CASTLLTRTGSYNEQFF TGTGCCAGCACTTTGCTGACGAGGACAGGCTCCTACAATGAGCAGTTCTTC
TRBJ2-7 TRBV9 NA once CASSVGGTVSYEQYF TGTGCCAGCAGCGTAGGCGGGACAGTTTCCTACGAGCAGTACTTC
TRBJ2-7 TRBV25-1 TRBD2 NA CASSGRLAGGPSSYEQYF TGTGCCAGCAGTGGGCGACTAGCGGGAGGGCCAAGCTCCTACGAGCAGTACTTC
TRBJ2-1 TRBV28 NA NA CASRSSPNEQFF TGTGCCAGCAGAAGCAGCCCAAATGAGCAGTTCTTC
TRBJ2-7 TRBV18 TRBD2 NA CASSPSGGPGYEQYF TGTGCCAGCTCACCCTCGGGAGGGCCGGGCTACGAGCAGTACTTC
TRBJ2-2 TRBV5-1 NA NA CASRSVTIDTGELFF TGCGCCAGCAGGTCCGTTACCATAGACACCGGGGAGCTGTTTTTT
TRBJ2-4 TRBV5-1 NA NA CASSLGLSLNIQYF TGCGCCAGCAGCTTGGGACTGAGTTTAAACATTCAGTACTTC
TRBJ1-5 TRBV27 TRBD1 NA CASGDRGWNQPQHF TGTGCCAGCGGAGACAGGGGATGGAATCAGCCCCAGCATTTT
TRBJ2-5 TRBV5-6 NA once CASSLGVRREEYF TGTGCCAGCAGCTTGGGAGTACGCAGGGAGGAGTACTTC